The 24 T cell receptor beta chains in this list originate from one sample, sequenced in a study of T-cell reconstitution after alpha-beta-depleted transplantation in children. The TCRbeta library incorporated unique molecular identifiers. TCRdb itself ran the PCR reads through MiXCR, one entry per CDR3 protein. This sample yields hundreds of thousands of distinct CDR3 sequences, of which about a tenth are seen a single time; 28% belongs to the top ten. This specimen consisted of PBMCs, obtained before TCRalphabeta/CD19-depleted stem cell transplant. The receptors derive from a child in the first two years of life with acute myeloid leukemia, due to receive a stem cell transplant.

This clonotype appeared many times. This chain uses TRBV4-3 with TRBJ2-7; D uncertain. The CDR3 has 16 amino acids. From germline, CDR1 is LGHNA and CDR2 YSLEER. Trimming cost V 3 bases and J 1 base, with 16 bases left between them. Here the CDR3 DNA reads TGCGCCAGCAGCCAGGGCCTTGGGGTCTTGTCCTACGAGCAGTACTTC. It is translated as CASSQGLGVLSYEQYF.

For this clonotype: Since a much larger clone is just one base distant, this may be a read error. The CDR3 reads CTSSFGAGGALFLDTQYF. DNA of the CDR3: TGTACCAGCAGTTTCGGGGCAGGGGGAGCGCTATTTTTGGATACGCAGTATTTT. V and J are TRBV12-3 or TRBV12-4 and TRBJ2-3; TRBD1 aligns across 7 bases. This CDR3 has 18 residues.

This clonotype appeared many times. This chain uses TRBV5-1 with TRBJ2-7; 11 bases agree with TRBD2. Germline V gene data show CDR1 as SGHRS and CDR2 as YFSETQ. J gave up 9 bases and V 5 bases, and 13 bases lay outside the gene matches. This CDR3 has 15 amino acids. CDR3 sequence reads: CASRDTGLAAVRQYF. CDR3 nucleotides: TGCGCCAGCAGGGATACGGGACTAGCGGCCGTGAGGCAGTACTTC.

About this clonotype itself: In this CDR3 the conserved last residue, phenylalanine or tryptophan, is missing, so a read error is likely. V and J are TRBV18 and TRBJ1-4; no definite D call. V lost 3 bases to trimming and J lost 0 bases, with 8 bases between them. Germline V gene data show CDR1 as KGHSH and CDR2 as LQKENI. There are 15 residues in the CDR3. The CDR3 sequence: CASSPDLSTNEKLFS. In nucleotides, the CDR3 is TGTGCCAGCTCACCTGATCTCTCAACTAATGAAAAACTGTTTTCT.

This clonotype showed up many times. The chain couples TRBV7-8 to TRBJ2-5; 8 bases map to TRBD1. The CDR3 has 15 amino acids. With V trimmed by 6 bases and J by 2 bases, 8 bases remained unmatched. In germline, CDR1 is SGHVS, CDR2 FQNEAQ. The CDR3 nucleotides read TGTGCCAGCAGTTTTAGGGGACAGGCACAAGAGACCCAGTACTTC. This codes for CASSFRGQAQETQYF.

This clonotype showed up many times. J is TRBJ1-1 and V is TRBV7-9; D gene ambiguous. This CDR3 has 13 amino acids. V shed 5 bases and J shed 3 bases, with 10 bases lying between them. Germline assignment: CDR1 SEHNR and CDR2 FQNEAQ (reference sequence). Here the CDR3 reads CASSPRPDTEAFF. The CDR3 DNA is TGTGCCAGCAGCCCCAGACCGGACACTGAAGCTTTCTTT.

The chain joins TRBV30 to TRBJ2-1; D remains ambiguous. The CDR3 is 15 residues long. Germline V gene data show CDR1 as GTSNPN and CDR2 as SVGIG (reference sequence). Between the trimmed V and J ends, which lost 0 bases and 2 bases, there was a span of 11 bases. The CDR3 sequence: CAWSVLTTAYNEQFF. The CDR3 DNA sequence: TGTGCCTGGAGTGTACTAACGACGGCCTACAATGAGCAGTTCTTC.

This clonotype has just a few counts. An end of the junction does not agree with germline; a read error may underlie this. The chain carries TRBV18 and TRBJ1-1; TRBD1 is a possible D gene (5 bases). This CDR3 comprises 13 residues. Germline-derived CDR1 and CDR2 are KGHSH and LQKENI. The CDR3 protein is CSSSRQGNTEAFF. CDR3 DNA: TGTTCCAGCTCTCGCCAGGGGAACACTGAAGCTTTCTTT.

There are many counts of this clonotype. The chain carries TRBV7-8 and TRBJ2-1; a weak D match, TRBD1 (5 bases). The germline V gene encodes CDR1 SGHVS and CDR2 FQNEAQ. The CDR3 is made up of 14 amino acids. The ends were cut back, 5 bases at V and 5 bases at J, with 13 bases in the middle. The DNA for the CDR3 is TGTGCCAGCAGCCCCTTGGACACCGACAATGAGCAGTTCTTC. Encoded protein: CASSPLDTDNEQFF.

This clonotype was picked up many times. V is TRBV20-1 and J is TRBJ2-1; no firm D call. Trimming shortened V by 3 bases and J by 0 bases, and 9 bases separated the two germline ends. Germline V lookup: CDR1 DFQATT, CDR2 SNEGSKA (reference sequence). The CDR3 totals 14 residues. CDR3 coding DNA: TGCAGTGCTAGGACCACCAGCTCCTACAATGAGCAGTTCTTC. It codes for CSARTTSSYNEQFF.

This clonotype was detected a few times. The chain joins TRBV6-4 to TRBJ2-7; perhaps TRBD2 as D (6 bases). V lost 7 bases and J lost 4, with 20 bases in between. The CDR3 consists of 15 residues. Germline loops: CDR1 MRHNA, CDR2 SNTAGT. CDR3 sequence reads: CASTAGTLLAYEQYF. Here the CDR3 DNA reads TGTGCCAGCACCGCCGGGACTCTCTTAGCGTACGAGCAGTACTTC.

Ten or more counts support this clonotype. The chain carries TRBV4-2 and TRBJ1-5; weak D call: TRBD1 (6 bases). The CDR3 runs to 17 residues. With 3 bases removed from V and 0 bases from J, the gap between germline ends came to 15 bases. Germline values: CDR1 LGHNA, CDR2 YNFKEQ. The CDR3 loop reads CASSQWGQSYSNQPQHF. DNA for the CDR3: TGTGCCAGCAGCCAGTGGGGGCAGTCCTATAGCAATCAGCCCCAGCATTTT.

This clonotype has a handful of counts. The CDR3 DNA reads TGTGCCAGCAGTTACCCCCACGGATTTAACTATGGCTACACCTTC. Translating gives CASSYPHGFNYGYTF. This chain uses TRBV6-2 or TRBV6-3 with TRBJ1-2; D is unresolved. V lost 2 bases, J lost 1 base, and 11 bases lay in between. The CDR3 length is 15 residues. The germline V gene encodes CDR1 MNHEY and CDR2 SVGEGT.

This clonotype was counted ten times or more. This chain links TRBV4-1 with TRBJ2-7; D uncertain. Germline lookup yields CDR1 MGHRA and CDR2 YSYEKL. The CDR3 length is 13 residues. V lost 1 base and J lost 3, with 7 bases in between. This CDR3 reads CASSQVVSYEQYF. The CDR3 DNA is TGCGCCAGCAGCCAAGTAGTTAGCTACGAGCAGTACTTC.

The table lists this clonotype with many counts. The V and J genes are TRBV11-2 and TRBJ2-2; 10 bases map to TRBD2. The CDR3 has 15 amino acids. Trimming cost V 3 bases and J 7 bases; bases outside gene matches: 5. Germline V gene data show CDR1 as SGHAT and CDR2 as FQNNGV. The CDR3 DNA follows: TGTGCCAGCAGCTTGAGCGGGAGGGCCGGCGGGGAGCTGTTTTTT. It translates to CASSLSGRAGGELFF.

This clonotype appeared many times. The V gene is TRBV5-6, the J gene TRBJ2-1, with 12 positions matching TRBD2. The V and J ends lost 0 bases and 6 bases, in that order; junction bases with no gene match: 1. The CDR3 runs 15 residues. Germline V gives CDR1 SGHDT, CDR2 YYEEEE. CDR3 amino acids: CASSLASGRANEQFF. The CDR3 nucleotides are TGTGCCAGCAGCTTGGCTAGCGGGAGGGCCAATGAGCAGTTCTTC.

This clonotype occurred many times. V gene TRBV27 combines with J gene TRBJ2-4; the D is unclear. Trimming took 5 bases from V and 2 from J, leaving 19 bases between them. The CDR3 spans 17 residues. CDR1 MNHEY and CDR2 SMNVEV come from the germline V gene (reference sequence). Here the CDR3 DNA reads TGTGCCAGCAGTCCACACCTTGAATCTCTAACCAAAAACATTCAGTACTTC. The encoded protein is CASSPHLESLTKNIQYF.

Comment on this clonotype: The junction differs from germline at one of its ends, possibly a read error. This chain connects TRBV10-3 to TRBJ1-1; D not certain. Germline V gives CDR1 ENHRY, CDR2 SYGVKD. This CDR3 contains 13 residues. The CDR3 DNA is TGTGCCGTCAGTGTTACGGGGAACACTGAAGCGTTCTTT. Translation: CAVSVTGNTEAFF.

This clonotype appeared many times. This chain connects TRBV27 to TRBJ1-2; D call uncertain. This CDR3 has 13 residues. CDR1 is MNHEY, CDR2 SMNVEV, per germline (reference sequence). Deletions cut 3 bases from V and 5 bases from J, with 10 bases between. CDR3 DNA sequence: TGTGCCAGCAGTTTTAAGATTTCTTATGGCTACACCTTC. Translating gives CASSFKISYGYTF.

This clonotype was seen only a few times. The V call is TRBV5-1, the J call TRBJ2-3, with 11 bases aligning to TRBD2. Germline-derived CDR1 and CDR2 are SGHRS and YFSETQ. The length of the CDR3 is 14 residues. The ends lost 4 bases at V and 5 bases at J; junction bases unmatched: 3. The CDR3 region has the DNA TGCGCCAGCAGCGGGCTAGCGGGGGGAGATACGCAGTATTTT. Amino acids: CASSGLAGGDTQYF.

In this sample, this clonotype turned up many times. This chain links TRBV12-3 or TRBV12-4 with TRBJ2-7, with no clear D. This CDR3 is built from 14 residues. Trimming took off 5 bases at V and 2 bases at J, with 13 bases between the two ends. The CDR3 nucleotides are TGTGCCAGCAGTCCACGGTGGGGTCCCTACGAGCAGTACTTC. This encodes CASSPRWGPYEQYF.

The table lists this clonotype with a count of one. This chain links TRBV7-3 with TRBJ2-2, with D unclear. The V end was cut by 1 base, the J end by 0 bases, with 3 bases between. Germline V lookup: CDR1 SGHTA, CDR2 FQGTGA. The CDR3 length is 14 residues. Written as DNA, the CDR3 is TGTGCCAGCAGCTTAATCACGAACACCGGGGAGCTGTTTTTT. Its protein product is CASSLITNTGELFF.

This clonotype was picked up many times. The CDR3 region is CASRGGPEHQPQHF. The CDR3 region has the DNA TGTGCCAGCCGAGGGGGTCCGGAACATCAGCCCCAGCATTTT. V is TRBV28 and J is TRBJ1-5; a possible D gene is TRBD1 (6 bases). Germline loops: CDR1 MDHEN, CDR2 SYDVKM. This CDR3 has 14 amino acids. Trimming cost V 8 bases and J 5 bases, with 16 bases left between them.

This clonotype was recorded at least ten times. The chain joins TRBV2 to TRBJ2-3, with 7 nucleotides matching TRBD2. Trimming removed 9 bases from V and 1 base from J; junction bases left unmatched: 4. This CDR3 has 13 amino acids. The germline CDR1 and CDR2 sequences are SNHLY and FYNNEI. CDR3 sequence: CASQRGGTDTQYF. The CDR3 DNA reads as TGTGCCAGTCAACGGGGGGGCACAGATACGCAGTATTTT.